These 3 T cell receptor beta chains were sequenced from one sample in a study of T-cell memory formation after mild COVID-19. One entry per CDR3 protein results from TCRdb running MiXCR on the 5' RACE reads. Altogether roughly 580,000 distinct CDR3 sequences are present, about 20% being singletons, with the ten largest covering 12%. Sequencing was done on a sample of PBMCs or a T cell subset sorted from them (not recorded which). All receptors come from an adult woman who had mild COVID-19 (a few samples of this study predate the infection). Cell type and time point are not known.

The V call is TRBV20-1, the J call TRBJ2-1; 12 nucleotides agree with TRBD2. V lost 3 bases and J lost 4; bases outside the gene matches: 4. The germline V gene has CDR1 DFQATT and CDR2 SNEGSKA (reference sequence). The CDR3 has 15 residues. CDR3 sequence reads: CSARTSGSDYNEQFF. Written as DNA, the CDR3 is TGCAGTGCTAGGACTAGCGGGAGTGATTACAATGAGCAGTTCTTC.

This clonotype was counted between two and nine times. The CDR3 protein is CSARDGLHNEQFF. The CDR3 bases are TGCAGTGCTAGAGATGGACTTCACAATGAGCAGTTCTTC. The chain links TRBV20-1 to TRBJ2-1, with D maybe TRBD2 (5 bases). Germline CDR1 is DFQATT and CDR2 is SNEGSKA (reference sequence). V gave up 0 bases and J gave up 5 bases, with 8 bases separating them. The CDR3 sequence is 13 residues long.

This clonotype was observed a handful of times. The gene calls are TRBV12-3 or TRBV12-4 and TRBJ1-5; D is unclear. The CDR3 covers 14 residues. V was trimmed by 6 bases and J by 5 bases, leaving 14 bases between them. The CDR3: CASSLYQVDQPQHF. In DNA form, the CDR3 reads TGTGCCAGCAGCCTCTATCAGGTGGATCAGCCCCAGCATTTT.